A selection of T cell receptor beta chains follows, all from one sample in a study of cytomegalovirus exposure and HLA in healthy donors. Some clones are missing from TCRdb's copy, which holds only in-frame ones; the method was immunoSEQ multiplex PCR. The repertoire holds tens of thousands of clones, with roughly 94% as singletons. Sequenced material: PBMCs. All receptors come from a woman aged 18-30 years in good health and CMV-seropositive. CDR3s include the opening cysteine and the closing phenylalanine or tryptophan. D genes are given only for firm matches. The size field is filled for only some rows; it gives once, few, many or a size class.

TRBV7-9	-	TRBJ1-1	-	CASSLSGSTEAFF	TGTGCCAGCAGCTTATCAGGTTCGACTGAAGCTTTCTTT
TRBV11-3	-	TRBJ2-1	-	CASSSDSYNEQFF	TGTGCCAGCAGCTCCGACAGTTACAATGAGCAGTTCTTC
TRBV27	-	TRBJ2-3	-	CASQQVFGSGDTQYF	TGTGCCAGCCAACAGGTTTTTGGGTCGGGAGATACGCAGTATTTT
TRBV27	-	TRBJ1-2	-	CASSSDRDYGYTF	TGTGCCAGCAGTTCAGACAGAGACTATGGCTACACCTTC
TRBV5-4	-	TRBJ1-1	-	CASSFRSATEAFF	TGTGCCAGCAGCTTCCGCAGTGCCACTGAAGCTTTCTTT
TRBV5-1	TRBD1	TRBJ1-2	-	CASSKETGSNYGYTF	TGCGCCAGCAGCAAAGAGACAGGGAGCAACTATGGCTACACCTTC
TRBV30	-	TRBJ1-4	-	CAWRGTMLFF	TGTGCCTGGAGGGGGACTATGTTGTTTTTT
TRBV4-3	TRBD2	TRBJ2-3	-	CASSQVGLAGGGTDTQYF	TGCGCCAGCAGCCAAGTAGGTCTAGCGGGGGGAGGGACAGATACGCAGTATTTT
TRBV4-1	-	TRBJ2-4	-	CASSPSGGFETKNIQYF	TGCGCCAGCAGCCCCTCCGGAGGGTTCGAAACCAAAAACATTCAGTACTTC
TRBV7-6	-	TRBJ2-2	-	CASSFTRGSGELFF	TGTGCCAGCAGCTTTACCAGGGGCTCCGGGGAGCTGTTTTTT
TRBV7-3	TRBD2	TRBJ2-1	-	CASSLNGGSNYNEQFF	TGTGCCAGCAGCTTAAACGGGGGGTCCAATTACAATGAGCAGTTCTTC
TRBV4-1	-	TRBJ2-5	-	CASSQPPVYPGKTQYF	TGCGCCAGCAGCCAACCCCCCGTGTATCCCGGGAAGACCCAGTACTTC
TRBV10-2	TRBD1	TRBJ2-1	-	CASTRTGLLEYNEQFF	TGCGCCAGCACCCGGACAGGGCTTCTAGAGTACAATGAGCAGTTCTTC
TRBV18	-	TRBJ1-3	-	CASSPLGLQSSGNTIYF	TGTGCCAGCTCACCTCTGGGACTCCAGAGCTCTGGAAACACCATATATTTT
TRBV27	TRBD1	TRBJ1-4	-	CASRAGQGGGKLFF	TGTGCCAGCAGGGCCGGACAGGGAGGAGGAAAACTGTTTTTT
TRBV4-1	-	TRBJ2-2	-	CASSQLTAGSTGELFF	TGCGCCAGCAGCCAGCTCACGGCGGGATCGACCGGGGAGCTGTTTTTT
TRBV6-5	-	TRBJ1-6	once	CASSPGSLAPLHF	TGTGCCAGCAGCCCGGGGTCGCTGGCACCCCTCCACTTT
TRBV7-9	-	TRBJ2-5	-	CASGPRQGLWETQYF	TGTGCCAGCGGCCCCCGGCAGGGTTTGTGGGAGACCCAGTACTTC
TRBV14	TRBD1	TRBJ1-2	-	CASSRINRGPRYGYTF	TGTGCCAGCAGCCGTATAAACAGGGGCCCTCGCTATGGCTACACCTTC
TRBV27	TRBD1	TRBJ2-7	-	CASSAPGTAPYEQYF	TGTGCCAGCAGTGCCCCCGGGACAGCCCCCTACGAGCAGTACTTC
TRBV2	TRBD2	TRBJ2-2	-	CAISGTSGRQRTGELFF	TGTGCCATATCCGGGACTAGCGGGAGGCAACGAACCGGGGAGCTGTTTTTT
TRBV7-6	TRBD1	TRBJ1-2	-	CASSLAPGTVLDYGYTF	TGTGCCAGCAGCTTAGCCCCAGGGACAGTCCTCGACTATGGCTACACCTTC
TRBV6-6	TRBD2	TRBJ2-5	-	CASTLAGGQETQYF	TGTGCCAGCACCCTAGCGGGTGGTCAAGAGACCCAGTACTTC
TRBV6-1	TRBD1	TRBJ2-3	once	CASSATGAHPTDTQYF	TGTGCCAGCAGTGCTACAGGGGCTCACCCCACAGATACGCAGTATTTT
TRBV7-2	-	TRBJ2-5	-	CASSTGLGQETQYF	TGTGCCAGCAGCACGGGACTGGGACAAGAGACCCAGTACTTC
TRBV5-1	TRBD2	TRBJ2-1	once	CASSPNPTSGGAMGEQFF	TGCGCCAGCAGCCCCAACCCGACTAGCGGGGGGGCAATGGGTGAGCAGTTCTTC
TRBV2	TRBD2	TRBJ2-7	-	CASTSGGAFEQYF	TGTGCCAGCACTAGCGGGGGGGCCTTCGAGCAGTACTTC
TRBV5-1	TRBD1	TRBJ1-4	-	CASSLTGQGNEKLFF	TGCGCCAGCAGCTTAACGGGACAGGGGAATGAAAAACTGTTTTTT
TRBV9	-	TRBJ1-1	-	CASSVQVNTEAFF	TGTGCCAGCAGCGTACAGGTGAACACTGAAGCTTTCTTT
TRBV7-3	TRBD2	TRBJ2-3	-	CASSLRLAGEGEDTQYF	TGTGCCAGCAGCTTAAGGCTAGCGGGGGAGGGTGAAGATACGCAGTATTTT
TRBV19	-	TRBJ1-5	-	CASSIDGRGSPYGQPQHF	TGTGCCAGTAGTATAGACGGTAGAGGTAGCCCATATGGACAGCCCCAGCATTTT
TRBV6-1	-	TRBJ2-3	-	CASSEAAWSIDTQYF	TGTGCCAGCAGTGAAGCTGCGTGGAGCATAGATACGCAGTATTTT
TRBV5-4	-	TRBJ2-2	-	CASSLGQPTNTGELFF	TGTGCCAGCAGCTTGGGACAGCCAACGAACACCGGGGAGCTGTTTTTT
TRBV2	TRBD2	TRBJ2-5	-	CASSMGLAGTQETQYF	TGTGCCAGCAGCATGGGACTAGCGGGAACCCAAGAGACCCAGTACTTC
TRBV4-2	-	TRBJ1-5	-	CASSNRDQPQHF	TGTGCCAGCAGCAACCGAGATCAGCCCCAGCATTTT
TRBV30	TRBD2	TRBJ2-5	-	CAWTSGLLETQYF	TGTGCCTGGACTAGCGGCCTCCTCGAGACCCAGTACTTC
TRBV28	TRBD2	TRBJ2-1	once	CASASPGGPSNEQFF	TGTGCCAGCGCTAGTCCGGGAGGGCCCTCCAATGAGCAGTTCTTC
TRBV19	TRBD2	TRBJ2-1	-	CASSSPGLAGGLNEQFF	TGTGCCAGTAGCTCCCCGGGACTAGCGGGAGGGCTAAATGAGCAGTTCTTC
TRBV11-2	TRBD2	TRBJ2-5	-	CASSYSGRTQETQYF	TGTGCCAGCAGCTATAGCGGGAGGACCCAAGAGACCCAGTACTTC
TRBV6-1	-	TRBJ1-4	few	CASISGGLGEKLFF	TGTGCCAGCATATCGGGGGGGCTTGGAGAAAAACTGTTTTTT
TRBV30	-	TRBJ2-1	-	CAWSTAEQFF	TGTGCCTGGAGTACTGCCGAGCAGTTCTTC
TRBV19	-	TRBJ1-3	-	CASSIAGPSSGNTIYF	TGTGCCAGTAGTATCGCGGGGCCTAGCTCTGGAAACACCATATATTTT
TRBV7-2	TRBD1	TRBJ2-2	once	CASSPDRVVTGELFF	TGTGCCAGCAGCCCGGACAGGGTTGTTACCGGGGAGCTGTTTTTT
TRBV6-1	-	TRBJ2-3	-	CASSEWQDTQYF	TGTGCCAGCAGTGAATGGCAGGATACGCAGTATTTT
TRBV10-2	TRBD1	TRBJ2-7	-	CASSLQGQSYEQYF	TGCGCCAGCAGTCTACAGGGGCAATCCTACGAGCAGTACTTC